These 20 T cell receptor beta chains came from one sample sequenced in a study of T cell responses to AZD1222 COVID-19 vaccine. Sequenced by immunoSEQ multiplex PCR; TCRdb stores in-frame clones only, minus some. The repertoire consists of 83,000 or so clones, with approximately 85% occurring once and the leading ten covering about 9.5%. This sample comprised peripheral blood, obtained on day 0 of AZD1222 vaccination. Every receptor here comes from an adult in good health.

The V call is TRBV7-2, the J call TRBJ1-2; the D is unclear. The CDR3 length is 12 residues. V lost 2 bases, J lost 4 bases, and 5 bases lay in between. Per the germline V gene, CDR1 is SGHTA and CDR2 is FQGNSA. For the CDR3, the DNA is TGTGCCAGCAGCTTACTCAGCTATGGCTACACCTTC. Protein: CASSLLSYGYTF. Combining the CDR3 with reference TRBV7-2 and TRBJ1-2 gives the whole variable domain GAGVSQSPSNKVTEKGKDVELRCDPISGHTALYWYRQSLGQGLEFLIYFQGNSAPDKSGLPSDRFSAERTGGSVSTLTIQRTQQEDSAVYLCASSLLSYGYTFGSGTRLTVV.

The chain links TRBV19 to TRBJ1-2; 7 nucleotides match TRBD1. The CDR3 loop spans 14 amino acids. The V gene end was trimmed by 5 bases and the J gene end by 4 bases; junction bases not matched to a gene: 7. Germline V CDR1 and CDR2: LNHDA, SQIVND (reference sequence). In DNA form, the CDR3 reads TGTGCCAGTAGTTGGGACAGCGAGACCTATGGCTACACCTTC. Its translation: CASSWDSETYGYTF.

A single count supports this clone. The rearrangement links TRBV5-5 to TRBJ1-1; no firm D call. V lost 1 base to trimming and J lost 2 bases, with 9 bases between them. The length of the CDR3 is 14 residues. Germline loops: CDR1 SGHKS, CDR2 YYEKEE (reference sequence). For the CDR3, the DNA is TGTGCCAGCAGCTTGTATCGGGCCAACACTGAAGCTTTCTTT. Protein product: CASSLYRANTEAFF.

V gene TRBV14 combines with J gene TRBJ2-3; no reliable D call. Trimming removed 0 bases from V and 1 base from J, with 5 bases in between. Per germline, CDR1 SGHDN and CDR2 FVKESK. CDR3 length: 14 residues. The CDR3 here is CASSQDWGTDTQYF. CDR3 DNA: TGTGCCAGCAGCCAAGATTGGGGCACAGATACGCAGTATTTT.

The chain combines TRBV7-2 with TRBJ1-5; D possibly corresponds to TRBD1 (5 bases). CDR3 length: 13 residues. CDR1 SGHTA and CDR2 FQGNSA come from the germline V gene. V was trimmed by 10 bases and J by 1 base, leaving 11 bases between them. CDR3 in amino acids: CATSWGSNQPQHF. DNA of the CDR3: TGTGCCACCTCTTGGGGGAGCAATCAGCCCCAGCATTTT. The full variable domain, with the rest looked up from reference TRBV7-2 and TRBJ1-5, is GAGVSQSPSNKVTEKGKDVELRCDPISGHTALYWYRQSLGQGLEFLIYFQGNSAPDKSGLPSDRFSAERTGGSVSTLTIQRTQQEDSAVYLCATSWGSNQPQHFGDGTRLSIL.

The chain links TRBV7-2 to TRBJ1-2; D call uncertain. V lost 1 base and J lost 3, with 12 bases in between. The CDR3 is made up of 15 amino acids. Germline V lookup: CDR1 SGHTA, CDR2 FQGNSA. The CDR3 region is CASSLVGEPHYGYTF. CDR3 coding DNA: TGTGCCAGCAGCTTAGTCGGCGAACCGCACTATGGCTACACCTTC.

The DNA of the CDR3 is TGTGCCAGCAGCTTAGGGCGGGAGGCCTCCTACGAGCAGTACTTC. Translating it yields CASSLGREASYEQYF. The rearrangement uses TRBV7-6 and TRBJ2-7; 8 bases align to TRBD2. The CDR3 has 15 residues. V lost 1 base, J lost 0 bases, and 2 bases stayed unmatched. Germline CDR1 is SGHVS and CDR2 is FNYEAQ.

The rearrangement joins TRBV21-1 to TRBJ2-5. TRBV21-1 is a known pseudogene. The CDR3 is 14 amino acids. In DNA, the CDR3 is TGTGCCAGCAGCAAAGGGGGGACGGGGGAGACCCAGTACTTC. Encoded protein: CASSKGGTGETQYF.

The rearrangement uses TRBV7-3 and TRBJ1-1; 7 positions match TRBD1. The CDR3 consists of 14 residues. CDR1 is SGHTA, CDR2 FQGTGA, per germline. After removal of 1 base from V and 7 bases from J, the junction contained 6 bases not matched to a gene. The CDR3 DNA follows: TGTGCCAGCAGCTTAATTGAGGGGGCAGGTGAAGCTTTCTTT. Protein sequence: CASSLIEGAGEAFF. The whole variable domain, remainder taken from reference TRBV7-3 and TRBJ1-1, is GAGVSQTPSNKVTEKGKYVELRCDPISGHTALYWYRQSLGQGPEFLIYFQGTGAADDSGLPNDRFFAVRPEGSVSTLKIQRTERGDSAVYLCASSLIEGAGEAFFGQGTRLTVV.

J is TRBJ2-1 and V is TRBV6-5; no definite D call. The CDR3 is 12 amino acids. The V end lost 8 bases, the J end lost 0 bases, and 5 bases lay between the germline ends. Germline V gene sequence: CDR1 MNHEY, CDR2 SVGAGI. CDR3 amino acids: CASGSSYNEQFF. DNA of the CDR3: TGTGCCAGCGGTAGCTCCTACAATGAGCAGTTCTTC.

This chain uses TRBV7-3 with TRBJ2-3, with D uncertain. V was pared by 7 bases and J by 2 bases, with 16 bases between. Germline V CDR1 and CDR2: SGHTA, FQGTGA. The CDR3 runs to 15 residues. CDR3 DNA: TGTGCCAGCACCCCGGGTGGGTTCGTCACAGATACGCAGTATTTT. Translated: CASTPGGFVTDTQYF.

J is TRBJ1-2 and V is TRBV5-1; tentatively, D is TRBD1 (5 bases). Trimming pared 2 bases from V and 4 bases from J, leaving 9 bases between. CDR3 size: 13 residues. Germline CDR1 SGHRS, CDR2 YFSETQ. CDR3 nucleotides: TGCGCCAGCAGCTTCGGGGCCCTCTATGGCTACACCTTC. Residues: CASSFGALYGYTF.

The chain is built from TRBV4-2 and TRBJ2-3, with TRBD2 matching 8 bases. CDR3 length equals 15 residues. CDR1 LGHNA and CDR2 YNFKEQ come from the germline V gene. The junction had 13 bases not matched to a gene; V was cut back by 4 bases and J by 10 bases. CDR3 protein: CASSPSVGGEGPQYF. In DNA, the CDR3 is TGTGCCAGCAGCCCGTCGGTCGGGGGGGAGGGTCCGCAGTATTTT.

The rearrangement joins TRBV7-6 to TRBJ2-3; 7 positions match TRBD1. With V trimmed by 5 bases and J by 0 bases, 17 bases remained unmatched. This CDR3 spans 19 amino acids. CDR1 is SGHVS and CDR2 is FNYEAQ in the germline V gene. CDR3 nucleotide sequence: TGTGCCAGCAGCCGAGGAAGATACAGGGGTCCAGCGAGCACAGATACGCAGTATTTT. Protein: CASSRGRYRGPASTDTQYF.

The chain couples TRBV19 to TRBJ1-4; 8 bases align to TRBD1. This CDR3 has 18 residues. V shed 5 bases and J 6 bases; nucleotides not matched to a gene: 17. Germline-derived CDR1 and CDR2 are LNHDA and SQIVND (reference sequence). The CDR3 nucleotides are TGTGCCAGTAGTGACCGACCCGCAATCCAGGGGGCCTATGAAAAACTGTTTTTT. Amino acids: CASSDRPAIQGAYEKLFF. Full variable domain (missing parts from reference TRBV19 and TRBJ1-4): DGGITQSPKYLFRKEGQNVTLSCEQNLNHDAMYWYRQDPGQGLRLIYYSQIVNDFQKGDIAEGYSVSREKKESFPLTVTSAQKNPTAFYLCASSDRPAIQGAYEKLFFGSGTQLSVL.

V is TRBV5-1 and J is TRBJ2-2; 7 bases match TRBD1. Per germline, CDR1 SGHRS and CDR2 YFSETQ. The CDR3 runs to 13 residues. Germline trimming cut 4 bases from V and 5 bases from J; bases unmatched to any gene: 2. DNA for the CDR3: TGCGCCAGCAGCAGGGGGCTTACCGGGGAGCTGTTTTTT. Translated: CASSRGLTGELFF.

The genes are TRBV15 and TRBJ2-3, with 9 bases aligning to TRBD1. V shed 0 bases and J 1 base; nucleotides not matched to a gene: 5. The germline V gene has CDR1 LNHNV and CDR2 YYDKDF (reference sequence). The CDR3 is 17 residues long. This CDR3 is CATSRDQGTGRTDTQYF. The CDR3 region has the DNA TGTGCCACCAGCAGAGATCAGGGGACAGGGCGCACAGATACGCAGTATTTT. Using reference TRBV15 and TRBJ2-3 for the parts outside the CDR3, the full variable domain is DAMVIQNPRYQVTQFGKPVTLSCSQTLNHNVMYWYQQKSSQAPKLLFHYYDKDFNNEADTPDNFQSRRPNTSFCFLDIRSPGLGDTAMYLCATSRDQGTGRTDTQYFGPGTRLTVL.

The chain employs TRBV7-9 and TRBJ1-1; D gene uncertain. The CDR3 runs 12 residues. CDR1 and CDR2 from the germline V gene are SEHNR and FQNEAQ (reference sequence). Trimming stripped 2 bases from V and 4 bases from J, with 5 bases between. The chain's CDR3 is CASSLSVTEAFF. As DNA, the CDR3 is TGTGCCAGCAGCTTATCCGTCACTGAAGCTTTCTTT.

In the case of this clone: At one end the junction does not follow the germline gene, possibly because of a read error. The chain uses TRBV30 and TRBJ1-2; D is unclear. The CDR3 covers 11 residues. The V gene's germline CDR1 is GTSNPN and CDR2 SVGIG (reference sequence). The DNA of the CDR3 is TGTGCCTGTTCCCCTAAGAGTGGCCACACCTTC. Its translation is CACSPKSGHTF.

This clone was seen a handful of times. Other DNA sequences from this sample encode an identical CDR3 as well. The DNA for the CDR3 is TGTGCCATCAGTGAGACACAGGGAACGGAAGCTTTCTTT. This encodes CAISETQGTEAFF. This rearrangement joins TRBV10-3 to TRBJ1-1, with D possibly TRBD1 on 6 matching bases. With 2 bases removed from V and 8 bases from J, the gap between germline ends came to 12 bases. The length of the CDR3 is 13 residues. Germline CDR1 ENHRY, CDR2 SYGVKD.